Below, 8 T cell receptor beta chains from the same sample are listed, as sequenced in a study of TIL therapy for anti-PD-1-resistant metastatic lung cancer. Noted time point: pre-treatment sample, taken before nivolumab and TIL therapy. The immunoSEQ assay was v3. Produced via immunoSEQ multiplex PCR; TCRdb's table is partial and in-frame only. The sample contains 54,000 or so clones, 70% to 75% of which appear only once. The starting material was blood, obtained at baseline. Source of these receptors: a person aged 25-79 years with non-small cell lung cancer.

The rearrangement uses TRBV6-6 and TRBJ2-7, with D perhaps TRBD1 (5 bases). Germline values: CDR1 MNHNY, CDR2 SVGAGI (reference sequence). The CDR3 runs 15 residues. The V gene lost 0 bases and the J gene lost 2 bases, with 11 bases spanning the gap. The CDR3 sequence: CASSYSTTEAYEQYF. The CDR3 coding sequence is TGTGCCAGCAGTTACTCTACGACAGAGGCCTACGAGCAGTACTTC.

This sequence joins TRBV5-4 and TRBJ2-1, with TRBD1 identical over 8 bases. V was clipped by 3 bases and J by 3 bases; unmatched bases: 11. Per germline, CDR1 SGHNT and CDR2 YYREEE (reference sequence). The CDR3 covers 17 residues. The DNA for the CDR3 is TGTGCCAGCAGCTCAAATCCGGGACAGGCAAACTACAATGAGCAGTTCTTC. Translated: CASSSNPGQANYNEQFF.

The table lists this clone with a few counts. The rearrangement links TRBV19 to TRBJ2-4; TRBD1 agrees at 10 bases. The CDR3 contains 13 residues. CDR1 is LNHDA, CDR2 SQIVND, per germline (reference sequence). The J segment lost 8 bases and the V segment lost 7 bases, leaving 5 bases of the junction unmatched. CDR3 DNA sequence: TGTGCCAGTACCGCCGGGACAGGGGACATTCAGTACTTC. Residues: CASTAGTGDIQYF.

The CDR3 bases are TGCGCCAGCGGGACAGGCTCTGGGGCCAACGTCCTGACTTTC. Its protein is CASGTGSGANVLTF. The chain links TRBV5-1 to TRBJ2-6, with TRBD1 matching over 8 bases. CDR1 is SGHRS, CDR2 YFSETQ, per germline. With V trimmed by 7 bases and J by 0 bases, 0 bases remained unmatched. The CDR3 is 14 amino acids.

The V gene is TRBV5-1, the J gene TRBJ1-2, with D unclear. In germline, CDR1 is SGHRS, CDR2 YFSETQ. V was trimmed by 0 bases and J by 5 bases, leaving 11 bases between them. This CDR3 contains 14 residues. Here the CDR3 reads CASSLDSALYGYTF. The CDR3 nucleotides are TGCGCCAGCAGCTTGGACAGTGCATTATATGGCTACACCTTC.

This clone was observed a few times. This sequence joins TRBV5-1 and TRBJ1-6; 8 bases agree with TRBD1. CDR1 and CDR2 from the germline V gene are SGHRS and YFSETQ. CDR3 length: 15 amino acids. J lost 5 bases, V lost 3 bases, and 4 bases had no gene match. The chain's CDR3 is CASSWGTGDNSPLHF. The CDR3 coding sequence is TGCGCCAGCAGCTGGGGGACAGGAGATAATTCACCCCTCCACTTT.

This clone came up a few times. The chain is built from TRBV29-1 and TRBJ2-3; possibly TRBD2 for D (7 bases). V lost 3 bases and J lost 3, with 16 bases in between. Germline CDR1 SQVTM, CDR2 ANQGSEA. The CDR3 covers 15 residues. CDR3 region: CSVDNGGGGTDTQYF. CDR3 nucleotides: TGCAGCGTTGATAACGGGGGCGGGGGTACAGATACGCAGTATTTT.

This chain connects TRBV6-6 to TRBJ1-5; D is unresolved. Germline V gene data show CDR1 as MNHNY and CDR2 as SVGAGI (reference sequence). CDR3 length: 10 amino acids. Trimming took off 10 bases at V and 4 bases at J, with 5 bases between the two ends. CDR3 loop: CATSNQPQHF. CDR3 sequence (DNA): TGTGCCACCTCGAATCAGCCCCAGCATTTT.